Following are 17 T cell receptor beta chains from one sample sequenced in a study of T-cell reconstitution after alpha-beta-depleted transplantation in children. Unique molecular identifiers were built into the TCRbeta library. TCRdb re-derived calls from the PCR reads in MiXCR, one entry per CDR3 protein. Of fewer than 250,000 distinct CDR3 sequences detected, more than 15% appear once; the ten largest clones hold around 45%. The sequences come from PBMCs, mostly from graft donor cells, collected 360 days after TCRalphabeta/CD19-depleted stem cell transplant. The receptors derive from a male patient under 10 years old who had a stem cell transplant for acute lymphoblastic leukemia, so the T cells may come from the graft donor.

As to this clonotype: A read error is possible here, since a much larger clone lies one base away. It is likely a read error, because the conserved phenylalanine at the end of the CDR3 is missing. The chain couples TRBV4-3 to TRBJ1-2, with no clear D. Trimming shortened V by 0 bases and J by 1 base, and 3 bases separated the two germline ends. Per the germline V gene, CDR1 is LGHNA and CDR2 is YSLEER. The CDR3 runs to 13 residues. The CDR3 region has the DNA TGCGCCAGCAGCCAAGAAAGTAACTATGGCTACACCTAC. Its protein product is CASSQESNYGYTY.

About this clonotype itself: At one end, the junction sequence differs from germline, possibly due to a read error. This chain connects TRBV12-3 or TRBV12-4 to TRBJ2-2; either TRBD1 or TRBD2 may fit D (6 bases each). This CDR3 has 19 amino acids. This CDR3 is CACSSQGGSDVSPPGELFF. In DNA, the CDR3 is TGTGCCTGCAGCTCTCAAGGGGGGTCCGATGTCTCCCCACCCGGGGAGCTGTTTTTT.

This clonotype was picked up a small number of times. V and J are TRBV5-1 and TRBJ2-2; D possibly corresponds to TRBD1 (6 bases). Germline V gene data show CDR1 as SGHRS and CDR2 as YFSETQ. CDR3 length: 14 residues. Trimming cost V 7 bases and J 8 bases, with 18 bases left between them. The CDR3 spells CASSDRTPVGELFF. CDR3 in DNA: TGCGCCAGCTCTGACAGGACGCCAGTTGGGGAGCTGTTTTTT.

This clonotype occurred a few times. V gene TRBV27 combines with J gene TRBJ2-7, with D perhaps matching TRBD2 (6 bases). V was cut by 8 bases and J by 2 bases, with 13 bases left in between. Germline assignment: CDR1 MNHEY and CDR2 SMNVEV (reference sequence). This CDR3 is built from 13 residues. CDR3 DNA: TGTGCCAGCGGGGACTTGGCCCCCTACGAGCAGTACTTC. Its protein product is CASGDLAPYEQYF.

J is TRBJ1-2 and V is TRBV10-3; 9 nucleotides align to TRBD1. The CDR3 contains 14 residues. The J segment lost 4 bases and the V segment lost 4 bases, leaving 4 bases of the junction unmatched. CDR1 is ENHRY and CDR2 is SYGVKD in the germline V gene. CDR3 amino acids: CAISVGQGSYGYTF. In DNA form, the CDR3 reads TGTGCCATCAGTGTCGGACAGGGGAGCTATGGCTACACCTTC.

V usage is TRBV6-2 or TRBV6-3 and J usage is TRBJ2-7; TRBD1 agrees at 11 bases. This CDR3 is built from 14 residues. Germline lookup yields CDR1 MNHEY and CDR2 SVGEGT. Germline trimming cut 7 bases from V and 7 bases from J; bases unmatched to any gene: 9. In nucleotides, the CDR3 is TGTGCCAGCAAGAGGACAGGGGGCTCTGAAGAGCAGTACTTC. Its translation is CASKRTGGSEEQYF.

The CDR3 DNA reads as TGTGCCAGCAGCTCACAGGGGGCGGACACCTATAATTCACCCCTCCACTTT. It is translated as CASSSQGADTYNSPLHF. The V gene is TRBV7-6, the J gene TRBJ1-6; TRBD1 matches at 9 bases. Germline V CDR1 and CDR2: SGHVS, FNYEAQ. Germline trimming cut 4 bases from V and 2 bases from J; bases unmatched to any gene: 6. CDR3 length: 17 residues.

V gene TRBV7-9 combines with J gene TRBJ1-3, with a possible D match to TRBD1 (6 bases). Germline CDR1 and CDR2: SEHNR and FQNEAQ (reference sequence). The CDR3 is 16 residues long. V was pared by 4 bases and J by 9 bases, with 22 bases between. The CDR3 region has the DNA TGTGCCAGCAGCTCCCCCTTATTACAGGGAGCAGCCACCATATATTTT. Protein: CASSSPLLQGAATIYF.

This clonotype was seen a few times. The chain combines TRBV18 with TRBJ1-6; 8 bases fit TRBD1. V gave up 6 bases and J gave up 6 bases; unmatched junction bases: 16. The CDR3 sequence is 18 residues long. Germline V gene lookup returns CDR1 KGHSH and CDR2 LQKENI. The CDR3 loop reads CASSPTFGGTGFNSPLHF. The CDR3 DNA reads as TGTGCCAGCTCCCCTACCTTCGGGGGGACAGGTTTTAATTCACCCCTCCACTTT.

This clonotype came up a few times. The chain has TRBV5-4 and TRBJ1-2, with 8 bases aligning to TRBD1. CDR3 length: 16 amino acids. Germline assignment: CDR1 SGHNT and CDR2 YYREEE (reference sequence). Trimming removed 4 bases from V and 6 bases from J; junction bases left unmatched: 14. CDR3 in DNA: TGTGCCAGCAGCCCCACCGGACAGGGCGGGAGTGATGGCTACACCTTC. This encodes CASSPTGQGGSDGYTF.

This clonotype was detected only a few times. The V gene is TRBV11-2, the J gene TRBJ2-7, with TRBD2 identical over 15 bases. This CDR3 contains 20 residues. CDR1 and CDR2 from the germline V gene are SGHAT and FQNNGV. After removal of 5 bases from V and 3 bases from J, the junction contained 17 bases not matched to a gene. This chain's CDR3 is CASSPSGTSGRPSRGYEQYF. CDR3 coding DNA: TGTGCCAGCAGCCCGTCTGGGACTAGCGGGAGGCCGTCGCGTGGCTACGAGCAGTACTTC.

This clonotype was detected ten times or more. The rearrangement uses TRBV3-1 and TRBJ2-5, with unresolved D. V shed 1 base and J shed 4 bases, with 4 bases lying between them. This CDR3 is built from 12 residues. Germline V gene lookup returns CDR1 LGHDT and CDR2 YNNKEL (reference sequence). CDR3 protein: CASSQGAETQYF. The CDR3 bases are TGTGCCAGCAGCCAAGGTGCAGAGACCCAGTACTTC.

This clonotype occurred a few times. V gene TRBV29-1 combines with J gene TRBJ2-2; the match to TRBD2 covers 7 bases. There are 14 residues in the CDR3. Germline V CDR1 and CDR2: SQVTM, ANQGSEA. Unmatched junction bases numbered 8, after V lost 4 bases and J lost 6 bases. The CDR3 DNA reads as TGCAGCGTTGGGGGGGGGAGCTGGGCCGGGGAGCTGTTTTTT. It codes for CSVGGGSWAGELFF.

The gene calls are TRBV6-2 or TRBV6-3 and TRBJ2-1; tentative D call: TRBD2 (7 bases). Trimming took 8 bases from V and 9 from J, leaving 20 bases between them. Germline values: CDR1 MNHEY, CDR2 SVGEGT. The CDR3 sequence is 14 residues long. CDR3 amino acids: CASSAGAGHSEQFF. In DNA form, the CDR3 reads TGTGCCAGCTCCGCGGGGGCCGGTCACAGTGAGCAGTTCTTC.

This clonotype was seen more than once but under ten times. Relative to the germline gene, one junction end is altered; a read error may explain this. The chain joins TRBV4-2 to TRBJ2-3; D not certain. Germline loops: CDR1 LGHNA, CDR2 YNFKEQ. The CDR3 loop spans 15 amino acids. The CDR3 DNA reads TGTGCCAGCAGCGAAGACTGGCCTAGCACAGATACGCAGTATTTT. Amino acid sequence: CASSEDWPSTDTQYF.

The genes are TRBV20-1 and TRBJ2-1; 13 bases agree with TRBD2. V shed 5 bases, J shed 4 bases, and the junction held 2 bases outside the gene matches. This CDR3 region has 14 residues. Germline CDR1 and CDR2: DFQATT and SNEGSKA (reference sequence). As DNA, the CDR3 is TGCAGTGCTCCGGGACTAGCGGGATACAATGAGCAGTTCTTC. Its protein is CSAPGLAGYNEQFF.

The rearrangement links TRBV7-2 to TRBJ1-3; D uncertain. With 6 bases removed from V and 0 bases from J, the gap between germline ends came to 9 bases. Looked up from germline, CDR1 is SGHTA and CDR2 is FQGNSA. The length of the CDR3 is 14 residues. The DNA of the CDR3 is TGTGCCAGCAGTAGACAAGACTCTGGAAACACCATATATTTT. Its protein product is CASSRQDSGNTIYF.